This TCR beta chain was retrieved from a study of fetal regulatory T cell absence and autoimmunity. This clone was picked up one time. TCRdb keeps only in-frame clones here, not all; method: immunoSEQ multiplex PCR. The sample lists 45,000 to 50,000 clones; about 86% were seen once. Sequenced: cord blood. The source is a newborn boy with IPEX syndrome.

CDR3 sequence: CASSLVGQGAAEAFF. The CDR3 bases are TGTGCCAGCAGCTTGGTGGGACAGGGGGCCGCTGAAGCTTTCTTT. J is TRBJ1-1 and V is TRBV5-4; 12 bases are shared with TRBD1. CDR3 size: 15 residues. The trim removed 0 bases at V and 6 bases at J, leaving 3 bases unmatched. Per germline, CDR1 SGHNT and CDR2 YYREEE (reference sequence).